Sequencing of this TCR beta chain was carried out in a study of T cell repertoires in ileal Crohn's disease. Overall study context: Patients had a median approximately 7.2-year disease duration, and roughly 38% were active smokers.

Points from the study as a whole: Clonal expansions were more frequent in active smokers than non-smokers at surgery.

Each sample's TCRB immunosequencing used roughly 500 nanograms of biopsy DNA. Profiled with immunoSEQ multiplex PCR; TCRdb holds only in-frame clones, not every one. The table records tens of thousands of clones, about 81% of them present only once. As concerns this clone: As yet, its antigen is unknown.

Included were adult ileal or ileocolonic Crohn's patients indicated for ileocolonic resection. CDR3 length: 18 amino acids. Germline V gives CDR1 LNHDA, CDR2 SQIVND (reference sequence). Unmatched junction bases numbered 18, after V lost 2 bases and J lost 7 bases. The sequence derives from an adult with Crohn's disease. This chain uses TRBV19 with TRBJ2-7, with 9 bases matching TRBD1. The source material was ileal tissue. The CDR3 DNA reads as TGTGCCAGTAGTATAACCATCTTGGACAGGGGATTACGGCTGGAGCAGTACTTC. This encodes CASSITILDRGLRLEQYF.